The sequence of this T cell receptor (beta chain) was determined in a study of T cell responses to AZD1222 COVID-19 vaccine. J was trimmed by 1 base and V by 6 bases; bases with no gene match: 2. Germline CDR1 is MDHEN and CDR2 is SYDVKM. This CDR3 spans 14 amino acids. Clones were read by immunoSEQ multiplex PCR, and TCRdb kept only the in-frame ones, dropping some. The data contain about 180,000 clones, around nine tenths of them singletons. The chain couples TRBV28 to TRBJ2-3; TRBD1 aligns across 9 bases. The TCR sequence derives from an adult in good health. The starting material was peripheral blood, obtained on day 0 of AZD1222 vaccination. CDR3 protein: CASRGDRGTDTQYF. CDR3 nucleotide sequence: TGTGCCAGCAGGGGGGACAGGGGCACAGATACGCAGTATTTT.